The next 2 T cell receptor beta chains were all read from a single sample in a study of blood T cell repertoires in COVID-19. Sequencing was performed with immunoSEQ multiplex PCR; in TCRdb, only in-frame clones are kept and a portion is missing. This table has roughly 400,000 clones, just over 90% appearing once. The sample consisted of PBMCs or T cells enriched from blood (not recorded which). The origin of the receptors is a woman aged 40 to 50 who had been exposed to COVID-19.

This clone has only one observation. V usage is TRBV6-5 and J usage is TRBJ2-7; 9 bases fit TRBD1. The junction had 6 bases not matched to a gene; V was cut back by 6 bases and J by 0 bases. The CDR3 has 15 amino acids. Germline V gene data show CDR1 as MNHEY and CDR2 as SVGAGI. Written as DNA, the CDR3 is TGTGCCAGCAGGCGGGACAGGGCCGTCTCCTACGAGCAGTACTTC. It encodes CASRRDRAVSYEQYF.

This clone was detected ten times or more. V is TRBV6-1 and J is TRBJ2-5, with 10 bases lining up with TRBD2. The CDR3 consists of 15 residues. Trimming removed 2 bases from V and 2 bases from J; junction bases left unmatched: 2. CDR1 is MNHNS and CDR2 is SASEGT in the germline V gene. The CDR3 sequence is CASSELAGVQETQYF. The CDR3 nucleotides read TGTGCCAGCAGTGAACTAGCGGGAGTTCAAGAGACCCAGTACTTC.